Listed here are 14 T cell receptor beta chains from one sample, sequenced in a study of cytomegalovirus exposure and HLA in healthy donors. Use of 60 Vbeta and 13 Jbeta primers characterized the PCR. TCRdb's table, derived via immunoSEQ multiplex PCR, lists solely in-frame clones and lacks some. The sample consists of some 130,000 clones, approximately 87% of them appearing once. The sequenced sample was PBMCs. The receptors originated from a woman aged 25-40 years in good health and CMV-seronegative.

This chain connects TRBV29-1 to TRBJ2-2; tentatively, D is TRBD1 (6 bases). Germline CDR1 is SQVTM and CDR2 is ANQGSEA. The CDR3 has 17 residues. Trimming took 4 bases from V and 0 from J, leaving 18 bases between them. The CDR3 DNA is TGCAGCGTTGGTCGTTTAGGGGGAAAAGCGAACACCGGGGAGCTGTTTTTT. This sequence encodes CSVGRLGGKANTGELFF.

This chain links TRBV18 with TRBJ1-6; D is uncertain. Trimming stripped 6 bases from V and 7 bases from J, with 10 bases between. Germline V gene data show CDR1 as KGHSH and CDR2 as LQKENI. This CDR3 is built from 13 residues. The DNA for the CDR3 is TGTGCCAGCTCCGACGGAGTGAATTCACCCCTCCACTTT. Its protein product is CASSDGVNSPLHF.

The J gene is TRBJ1-5, the V gene TRBV19; no firm D call. This CDR3 has 15 amino acids. Germline V CDR1 and CDR2: LNHDA, SQIVND (reference sequence). The V and J ends lost 7 bases and 0 bases respectively, with 13 bases between them. The CDR3, as DNA: TGTGCCAGTAACCCGCGGCTGGATAGCAATCAGCCCCAGCATTTT. Protein sequence: CASNPRLDSNQPQHF.

This chain uses TRBV29-1 with TRBJ1-2, with 8 bases that match TRBD1. The trim removed 4 bases at V and 2 bases at J, leaving 6 bases unmatched. CDR1 and CDR2 from the germline V gene are SQVTM and ANQGSEA. CDR3 size: 14 residues. The CDR3 DNA follows: TGCAGCGTTGGCCCCCGGACAGGGAACTATGGCTACACCTTC. It translates to CSVGPRTGNYGYTF.

The rearrangement joins TRBV7-3 to TRBJ1-1; a weak D match, TRBD1 (6 bases). The V end was cut by 2 bases, the J end by 9 bases, with 13 bases between. Germline V gene data show CDR1 as SGHTA and CDR2 as FQGTGA. The CDR3 is 13 residues long. The CDR3 region has the DNA TGTGCCAGCAGCTTATATCGGGGGGCAAAAGCTTTCTTT. Translation gives CASSLYRGAKAFF. Filled out from reference TRBV7-3 and TRBJ1-1, the complete variable domain reads GAGVSQTPSNKVTEKGKYVELRCDPISGHTALYWYRQSLGQGPEFLIYFQGTGAADDSGLPNDRFFAVRPEGSVSTLKIQRTERGDSAVYLCASSLYRGAKAFFGQGTRLTVV.

V usage is TRBV11-1 and J usage is TRBJ1-1; the D is unclear. Germline CDR1 reads SGHAT; CDR2 reads FQDESV (reference sequence). This CDR3 has 13 amino acids. V gave up 5 bases and J gave up 0 bases, with 7 bases separating them. This CDR3 is CASSVQMNTEAFF. In nucleotides, the CDR3 is TGTGCCAGCAGCGTTCAGATGAACACTGAAGCTTTCTTT.

The rearrangement joins TRBV5-1 to TRBJ1-4; D ambiguous. Germline V gives CDR1 SGHRS, CDR2 YFSETQ. The germline V and J ends were trimmed by 4 bases and 2 bases, with 15 bases remaining between them. The CDR3 is 16 amino acids. The CDR3: CASSQLPRITNEKLFF. CDR3 DNA sequence: TGCGCCAGCAGCCAATTGCCGCGGATCACTAATGAAAAACTGTTTTTT.

CDR3 sequence (DNA): TGTGCCAGCAGTGAAGGGGGCGACAGGATGAAACAGCCCCAGCATTTT. Translated, it gives CASSEGGDRMKQPQHF. This chain connects TRBV2 to TRBJ1-5; D may be TRBD1 (6 bases). The length of the CDR3 is 16 residues. With 1 base removed from V and 7 bases from J, the gap between germline ends came to 17 bases. The V gene's germline CDR1 is SNHLY and CDR2 FYNNEI.

The chain links TRBV28 to TRBJ1-3; D is ambiguous. Between the trimmed V and J ends, which lost 5 bases and 0 bases, there was a span of 20 bases. CDR1 and CDR2 (germline): MDHEN, SYDVKM. CDR3 length equals 18 residues. CDR3 nucleotide sequence: TGTGCCAGCAGTACCGGCGGGAGCGGTCGGAGCTCTGGAAACACCATATATTTT. Its protein product is CASSTGGSGRSSGNTIYF.

This clone is a singleton in its sample. The chain recombines TRBV19 with TRBJ2-7; D perhaps matches TRBD2 (6 bases). V gave up 2 bases and J gave up 3 bases, with 8 bases separating them. In germline, CDR1 is LNHDA, CDR2 SQIVND (reference sequence). The CDR3 spans 13 residues. CDR3 coding DNA: TGTGCCAGTAGTATATGGGGGGACTACGAGCAGTACTTC. Translating it yields CASSIWGDYEQYF.

The chain recombines TRBV28 with TRBJ2-1; no firm D call. Germline CDR1 MDHEN, CDR2 SYDVKM. The CDR3 length is 11 residues. Between the trimmed V and J ends, which lost 3 bases and 7 bases, there was a span of 4 bases. The CDR3 spells CASSFKNEQFF. The CDR3, as DNA: TGTGCCAGCAGTTTCAAAAATGAGCAGTTCTTC.

This chain uses TRBV18 with TRBJ1-1, with TRBD1 matching 7 bases. The CDR3 length is 14 residues. The germline gives CDR1 KGHSH, CDR2 LQKENI. The junction had 1 base not matched to a gene; V was cut back by 3 bases and J by 0 bases. The CDR3 loop is CASSPGQMNTEAFF. The CDR3 region has the DNA TGTGCCAGCTCACCGGGACAGATGAACACTGAAGCTTTCTTT.

The genes are TRBV4-2 and TRBJ2-7, with D tentatively TRBD1 (5 bases). V lost 4 bases to trimming and J lost 6 bases, with 13 bases between them. Germline values: CDR1 LGHNA, CDR2 YNFKEQ. CDR3 length: 13 residues. CDR3 region: CASSRTTVGEQYF. The CDR3 region has the DNA TGTGCCAGCAGCCGAACGACAGTTGGCGAGCAGTACTTC.

V and J are TRBV2 and TRBJ2-5, with 9 positions matching TRBD2. Looked up from germline, CDR1 is SNHLY and CDR2 is FYNNEI. The CDR3 has 13 residues. Trimming cost V 6 bases and J 11 bases; bases outside gene matches: 10. The CDR3 sequence: CASRGTSSGEQYF. In DNA, the CDR3 is TGTGCCAGCAGGGGGACTAGCTCAGGGGAGCAGTACTTC. Full variable domain (missing parts from reference TRBV2 and TRBJ2-5): EPEVTQTPSHQVTQMGQEVILRCVPISNHLYFYWYRQILGQKVEFLVSFYNNEISEKSEIFDDQFSVERPDGSNFTLKIRSTKLEDSAMYFCASRGTSSGEQYFGPGTRLLVL.